These T cell receptor beta chains were read from a single sample in a study of cytomegalovirus exposure and HLA in healthy donors. Method: immunoSEQ multiplex PCR; TCRdb's copy keeps in-frame clones and lacks some. Here the sample spans 150,000 to 180,000 clones, 86% being singletons. The sequenced sample was PBMCs. These receptors all stem from a man aged 18 to 35 in good health and CMV-seropositive. Each CDR3 is given with its conserved first and last residue. D genes are given only for firm matches. Clone size is not always given. Where it is, it says once, few, many or a class for expanded clones.

>TRBD1|NA|TRBV5-4|TRBJ1-3|15
TGTGCCAGCAGCTTGGGACAGGGGGCTGGAAACACCATATATTTT
CASSLGQGAGNTIYF
>TRBD1|NA|TRBV4-3|TRBJ1-4|15
TGCGCCAGCAGCCACGACAGGGCGACTAATGAAAAACTGTTTTTT
CASSHDRATNEKLFF
>NA|few|TRBV2|TRBJ2-7|12
TGTGCCACCCGACCGGGAGCCTACGAGCAGTACTTC
CATRPGAYEQYF
>TRBD1|NA|TRBV5-8|TRBJ2-5|15
TGTGCCAGCAGCGCCGGGACAGGGGGACAAGAGACCCAGTACTTC
CASSAGTGGQETQYF
>NA|NA|TRBV30|TRBJ1-3|14
TGTGCCTGGAGTTTTCCCCTGGGGGGGGACACCATATATTTT
CAWSFPLGGDTIYF
>TRBD1|NA|TRBV6-5|TRBJ1-2|14
TGTGCCAGCAGTCGGACAGGGCCCGGCTATGGCTACACCTTC
CASSRTGPGYGYTF
>TRBD1|NA|TRBV2|TRBJ1-2|16
TGTGCCAGCATTGGGACAGGGGTCCTATCTAACTATGGCTACACCTTC
CASIGTGVLSNYGYTF
>TRBD2|NA|TRBV2|TRBJ2-1|15
TGTGCCAGCAGTCTAACTAGCGGGAGCGAGGGTTCGCAGTTCTTC
CASSLTSGSEGSQFF
>TRBD1|NA|TRBV4-1|TRBJ2-4|16
TGCGCCAGCAACCCCGGGACAGCTCTAGCCAAAAACATTCAGTACTTC
CASNPGTALAKNIQYF
>NA|once|TRBV25-1|TRBJ2-1|12
TGTGCCAGCAGGTATCGTCCCAATGAGCAGTTCTTC
CASRYRPNEQFF
>NA|NA|TRBV11-2|TRBJ1-2|16
TGTGCCAGCAGGGGCACGGGATTGGGTACTAGCTATGGCTACACCTTC
CASRGTGLGTSYGYTF
>TRBD2|once|TRBV6-1|TRBJ2-7|17
TGTGCCAGCAGTGAAGGTTTGGCTAGCGGGATTAGGAACGAGCAGTACTTC
CASSEGLASGIRNEQYF
>TRBD1|once|TRBV2|TRBJ2-7|14
TGTGCCAGCAGTTTGCGGACAGGGGGCGGTGAGCAGTACTTC
CASSLRTGGGEQYF
>TRBD1|NA|TRBV4-2|TRBJ1-2|15
TGTGCCAGCAGCCGCGATCCGGGACAGGGAGACGGCTACACCTTC
CASSRDPGQGDGYTF
>NA|NA|TRBV29-1|TRBJ2-3|13
TGCAGCGTTGTTGGGCTGGGGGCCCATACGCAGTATTTT
CSVVGLGAHTQYF
>TRBD1|few|TRBV27|TRBJ1-5|12
TGTGCCAGCAGGCAGGGGGATCAGCCCCAGCATTTT
CASRQGDQPQHF
>NA|NA|TRBV18|TRBJ1-5|15
TGTGCCAGCTCGCAGGAACAGCCCAAAAGGAAGCCCCAGCATTTT
CASSQEQPKRKPQHF
>TRBD1|NA|TRBV5-4|TRBJ2-3|15
TGTGCCAGCAGCCCGGACAGGGGGCGGTTATGGACGCAGTATTTT
CASSPDRGRLWTQYF
>NA|NA|TRBV11-2|TRBJ1-1|14
TGTGCCAGCAGCTTAGAAGGAGGGAACACTGAAGCTTTCTTT
CASSLEGGNTEAFF
>NA|NA|TRBV7-6|TRBJ2-2|16
TGTGCCAGCAGCCATCCCGGGACTTCGAACACCGGGGAGCTGTTTTTT
CASSHPGTSNTGELFF
>NA|NA|TRBV2|TRBJ1-5|15
TGTGCCAGCAGTCCACTATACAATAGCAATCAGCCCCAGCATTTT
CASSPLYNSNQPQHF
>TRBD1|NA|TRBV13|TRBJ1-5|13
TGTGCCAGCAGCCCAGGGGGGCACAAGCCCCAGCATTTT
CASSPGGHKPQHF
>TRBD1|NA|TRBV14|TRBJ2-7|15
TGTGCCAGCAGTGCGTTAGGGACAGGGGGAACCGAGCAGTACTTC
CASSALGTGGTEQYF
>NA|NA|TRBV11-2|TRBJ1-6|16
TGTGCCAGCAGCTTAGTGGCGGGCGGGTTTAATTCACCCCTCCACTTT
CASSLVAGGFNSPLHF
>NA|NA|TRBV2|TRBJ2-7|13
TGTGCCAGCAGTGACCCTCGTTCCTACGAGCAGTACTTC
CASSDPRSYEQYF
>NA|NA|TRBV2|TRBJ1-1|14
TGTGCCAGCAGTGAAGTCGGGGGGAACACTGAAGCTTTCTTT
CASSEVGGNTEAFF
>NA|few|TRBV29-1|TRBJ2-7|14
TGCAGCGCAAGGTGGAAGAGGGAAAACGACGAGCAGTACTTC
CSARWKRENDEQYF
>TRBD1|NA|TRBV19|TRBJ1-4|14
TGTGCCAGTAGCGGGACAGGGGGAAATGAAAAACTGTTTTTT
CASSGTGGNEKLFF
>NA|NA|TRBV5-6|TRBJ2-7|15
TGTGCCAGCAGCTTGTTAAGCTCGAGAACCTACGAGCAGTACTTC
CASSLLSSRTYEQYF
>NA|NA|TRBV27|TRBJ2-1|14
TGTGCCAGCAGTCCCCGGGGAGTTTATGATGAGCAGTTCTTC
CASSPRGVYDEQFF
>TRBD1|NA|TRBV6-6|TRBJ1-3|14
TGTGCCAGCAGCAGGGACAGCTCTGGAAACACCATATATTTT
CASSRDSSGNTIYF
>TRBD2|NA|TRBV6-1|TRBJ2-5|15
TGTGCCAGCAGTTTGACTAGCGGGAGCCAAGAGACCCAGTACTTC
CASSLTSGSQETQYF